This entry concerns a single T cell receptor beta chain. The antigen is not known. ViraFEST assay sequencing came after antigen-specific CD4+ T cells were expanded with viral peptide pools. CD4+ T cell isolation took place after 10 days of culture. According to the study, vaccine recipients showed no prior SARS-CoV-2 infection and negative nucleocapsid antibodies. For each well, 1.9 million or so PBMC were cultured with about 10 IU/ml IL-2 and approximately 10 ug/ml peptides. Trimming removed 3 bases at V and 0 bases at J, with 5 bases between. Germline V gene lookup returns CDR1 LGHNA and CDR2 YSLEER. This CDR3 spans 13 amino acids. The data originate from a study of vaccination effects on CD4 cells after COVID-19. At the level of the study: Each participant was administered two doses of either the BNT162b2 or the mRNA-1273 vaccine.

This table comes from immunoSEQ multiplex PCR, and its TCRdb copy is limited to in-frame clones, with some not included. The sample includes tens of thousands of clones, 76% of them seen just once. Findings and limits, study-wide: By a late point after vaccination, infection- and vaccine-induced clones had shrunk markedly through clonal contraction. Healthy vaccinees' vaccine-induced clones included only 1 of 255 cross-reacting with common cold coronaviruses.

The source of this sequence is a human donor who received a COVID-19 vaccine. The V and J genes are TRBV4-3 and TRBJ2-5; D remains ambiguous. Sequenced here: CD4+ T cells from PBMCs cultured with HCoV-NL63 spike peptides, sampled before COVID-19 vaccination. As DNA, the CDR3 is TGCGCCAGCAGCCAGGCTAACCAAGAGACCCAGTACTTC. It translates to CASSQANQETQYF.